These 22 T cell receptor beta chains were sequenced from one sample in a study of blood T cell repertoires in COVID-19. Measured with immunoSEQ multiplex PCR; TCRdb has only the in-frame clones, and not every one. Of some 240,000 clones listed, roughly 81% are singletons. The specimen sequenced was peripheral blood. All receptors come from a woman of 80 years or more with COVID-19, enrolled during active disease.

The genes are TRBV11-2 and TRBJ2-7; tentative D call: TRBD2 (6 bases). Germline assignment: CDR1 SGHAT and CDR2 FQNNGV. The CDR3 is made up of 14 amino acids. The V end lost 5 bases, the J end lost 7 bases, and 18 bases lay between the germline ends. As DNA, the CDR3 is TGTGCCAGCAGCGCTACGGGACTCTCCCGTGAGCAGTACTTC. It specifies CASSATGLSREQYF.

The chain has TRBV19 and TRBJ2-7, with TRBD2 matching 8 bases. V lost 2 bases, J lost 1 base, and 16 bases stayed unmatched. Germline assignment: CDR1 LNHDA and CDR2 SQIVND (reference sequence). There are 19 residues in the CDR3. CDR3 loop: CASSIFAAGGGGPSYEQYF. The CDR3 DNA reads TGTGCCAGTAGTATATTCGCCGCGGGAGGCGGGGGGCCGTCCTACGAGCAGTACTTC.

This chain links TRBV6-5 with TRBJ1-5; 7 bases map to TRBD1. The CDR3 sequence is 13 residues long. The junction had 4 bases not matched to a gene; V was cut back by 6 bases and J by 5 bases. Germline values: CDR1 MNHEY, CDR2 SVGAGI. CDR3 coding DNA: TGTGCCAGCAGCCTAACAGGGGATCAGCCCCAGCATTTT. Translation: CASSLTGDQPQHF.

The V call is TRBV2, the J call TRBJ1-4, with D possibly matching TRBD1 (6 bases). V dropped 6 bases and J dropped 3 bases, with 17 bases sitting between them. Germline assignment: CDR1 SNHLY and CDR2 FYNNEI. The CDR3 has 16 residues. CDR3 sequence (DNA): TGTGCCAGCAGCCGCAGGGGATCGGCGGCTAATGAAAAACTGTTTTTT. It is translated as CASSRRGSAANEKLFF.

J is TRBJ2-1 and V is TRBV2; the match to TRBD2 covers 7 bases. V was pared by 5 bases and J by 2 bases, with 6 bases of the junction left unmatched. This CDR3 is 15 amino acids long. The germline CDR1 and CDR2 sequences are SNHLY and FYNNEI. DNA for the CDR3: TGTGCCAGCAGTCTCGGGCGGGGGACCTACAATGAGCAGTTCTTC. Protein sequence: CASSLGRGTYNEQFF.

The CDR3: CASSRDFLSTDTQYF. CDR3 bases: TGTGCCAGCAGCCGGGACTTCCTTAGCACAGATACGCAGTATTTT. The chain has TRBV2 and TRBJ2-3; perhaps TRBD2 as D (6 bases). The germline V gene has CDR1 SNHLY and CDR2 FYNNEI. V lost 6 bases and J lost 0, with 13 bases in between. This CDR3 has 15 residues.

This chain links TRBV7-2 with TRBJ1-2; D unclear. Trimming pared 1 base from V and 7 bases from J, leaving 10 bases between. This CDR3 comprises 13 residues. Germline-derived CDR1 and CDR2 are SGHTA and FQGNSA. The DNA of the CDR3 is TGTGCCAGCAGCTTAGGTAGTGGCGGTGGCTACACCTTC. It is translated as CASSLGSGGGYTF.

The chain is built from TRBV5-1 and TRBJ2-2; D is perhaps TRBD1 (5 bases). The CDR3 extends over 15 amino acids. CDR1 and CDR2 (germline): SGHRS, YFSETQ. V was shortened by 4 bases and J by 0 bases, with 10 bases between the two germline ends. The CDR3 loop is CASSPRTSNTGELFF. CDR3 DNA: TGCGCCAGCAGCCCCCGGACATCGAACACCGGGGAGCTGTTTTTT.

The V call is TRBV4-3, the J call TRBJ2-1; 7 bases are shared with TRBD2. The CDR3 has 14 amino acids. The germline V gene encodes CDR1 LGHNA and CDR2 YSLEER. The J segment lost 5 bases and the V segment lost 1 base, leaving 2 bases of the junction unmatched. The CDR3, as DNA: TGCGCCAGCAGCCAAGGGACTAGGAACAATGAGCAGTTCTTC. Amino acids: CASSQGTRNNEQFF.

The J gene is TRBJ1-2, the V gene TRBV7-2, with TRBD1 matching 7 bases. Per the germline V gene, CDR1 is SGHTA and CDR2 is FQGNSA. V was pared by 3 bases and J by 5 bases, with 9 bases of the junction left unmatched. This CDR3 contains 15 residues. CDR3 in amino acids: CASSFRDRNFYGYTF. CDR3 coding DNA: TGTGCCAGCAGCTTCCGGGACAGAAACTTTTATGGCTACACCTTC.

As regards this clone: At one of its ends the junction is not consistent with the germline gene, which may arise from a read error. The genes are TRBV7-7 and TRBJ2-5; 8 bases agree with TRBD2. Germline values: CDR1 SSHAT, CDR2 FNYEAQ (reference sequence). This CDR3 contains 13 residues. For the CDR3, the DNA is TGTGCTAGCAGCCGGGGGGGGGACGAGACCCAGTACTTC. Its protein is CASSRGGDETQYF.

CDR3 bases: TGTGCCAGTAGTATAGGGCGACAGGGAGGCAATCAGCCCCAGCATTTT. Translated, it gives CASSIGRQGGNQPQHF. The chain uses TRBV19 and TRBJ1-5; 7 bases map to TRBD1. The length of the CDR3 is 16 residues. V trimming: 1 base; J trimming: 2 bases; junction bases outside the gene matches: 5. Germline CDR1 and CDR2: LNHDA and SQIVND (reference sequence).

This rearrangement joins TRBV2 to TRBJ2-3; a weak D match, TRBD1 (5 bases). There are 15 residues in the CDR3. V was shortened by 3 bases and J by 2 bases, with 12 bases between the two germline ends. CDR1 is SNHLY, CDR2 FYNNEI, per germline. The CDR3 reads CASSDLDRTTDTQYF. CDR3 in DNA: TGTGCCAGCAGTGATCTTGACAGAACCACAGATACGCAGTATTTT.

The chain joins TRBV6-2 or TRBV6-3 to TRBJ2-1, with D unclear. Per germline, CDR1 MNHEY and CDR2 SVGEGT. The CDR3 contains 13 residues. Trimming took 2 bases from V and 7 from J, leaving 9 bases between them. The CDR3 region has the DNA TGTGCCAGCAGTTACCCCGTCGTGAATGAGCAGTTCTTC. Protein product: CASSYPVVNEQFF.

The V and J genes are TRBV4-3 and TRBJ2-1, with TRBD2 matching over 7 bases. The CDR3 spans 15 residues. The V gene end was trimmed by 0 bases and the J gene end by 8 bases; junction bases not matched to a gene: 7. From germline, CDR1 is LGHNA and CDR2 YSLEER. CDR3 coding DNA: TGCGCCAGCAGCCAAGATGGCGGCGGGAGCTATGAGCAGTTCTTC. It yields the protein CASSQDGGGSYEQFF.

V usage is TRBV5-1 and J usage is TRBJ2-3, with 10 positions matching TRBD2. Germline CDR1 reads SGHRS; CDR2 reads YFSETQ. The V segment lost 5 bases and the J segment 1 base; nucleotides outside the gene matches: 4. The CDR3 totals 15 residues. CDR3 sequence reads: CASRTLAGGTDTQYF. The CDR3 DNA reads TGCGCCAGCAGGACCCTAGCGGGGGGCACAGATACGCAGTATTTT.

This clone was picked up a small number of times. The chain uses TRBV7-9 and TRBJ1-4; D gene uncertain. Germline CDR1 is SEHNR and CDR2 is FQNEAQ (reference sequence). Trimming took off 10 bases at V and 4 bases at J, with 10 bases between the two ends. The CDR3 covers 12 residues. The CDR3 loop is CATNAGNEKLFF. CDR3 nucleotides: TGTGCCACCAACGCGGGTAATGAAAAACTGTTTTTT.

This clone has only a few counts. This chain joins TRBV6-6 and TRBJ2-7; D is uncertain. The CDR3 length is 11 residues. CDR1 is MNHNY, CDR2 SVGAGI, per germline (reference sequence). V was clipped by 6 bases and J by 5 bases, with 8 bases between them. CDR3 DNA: TGTGCCAGCAGAAGACGGGACGAGCAGTACTTC. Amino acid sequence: CASRRRDEQYF.

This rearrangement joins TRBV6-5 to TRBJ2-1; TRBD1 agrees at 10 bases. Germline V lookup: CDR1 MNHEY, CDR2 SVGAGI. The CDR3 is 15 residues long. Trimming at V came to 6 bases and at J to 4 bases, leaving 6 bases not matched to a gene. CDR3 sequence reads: CASSAGQGEYNEQFF. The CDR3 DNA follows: TGTGCCAGCAGCGCCGGACAGGGGGAGTACAATGAGCAGTTCTTC.

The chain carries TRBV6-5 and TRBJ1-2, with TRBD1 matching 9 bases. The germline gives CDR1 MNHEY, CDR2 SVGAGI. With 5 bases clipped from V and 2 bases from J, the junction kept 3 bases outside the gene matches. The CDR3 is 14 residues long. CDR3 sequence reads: CASSLDRGNYGYTF. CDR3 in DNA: TGTGCCAGCAGTCTCGACAGGGGGAACTATGGCTACACCTTC.

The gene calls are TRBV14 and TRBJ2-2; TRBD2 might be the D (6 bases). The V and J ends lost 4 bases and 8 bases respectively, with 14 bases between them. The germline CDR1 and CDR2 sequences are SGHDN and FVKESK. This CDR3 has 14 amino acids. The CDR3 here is CASSLSGGRGELFF. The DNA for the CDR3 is TGTGCCAGCAGCCTCTCCGGGGGACGGGGGGAGCTGTTTTTT.

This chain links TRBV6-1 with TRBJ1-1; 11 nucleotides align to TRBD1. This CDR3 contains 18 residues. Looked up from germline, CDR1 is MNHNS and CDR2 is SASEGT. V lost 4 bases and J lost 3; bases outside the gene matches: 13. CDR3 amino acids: CASSGRGQGVLADTEAFF. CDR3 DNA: TGTGCCAGCAGTGGCCGGGGACAGGGGGTGTTAGCGGACACTGAAGCTTTCTTT.